This T cell receptor (beta chain) emerged from a study of blood T cell repertoires in COVID-19. Study-level background: Acute and convalescent COVID-19 specimens originated in the United States, Italy and Spain.

Generated by immunoSEQ multiplex PCR, the TCRdb table keeps only in-frame clones and is missing some. The sample consists of 190,000 or so clones, roughly 88% of them appearing once. The sequencing input was peripheral blood. The TCR sequence derives from a woman aged 30 to 39 with acute or convalescent COVID-19.

CDR3 loop: CASRGGPQDTQYF. The CDR3 nucleotides read TGTGCCAGCCGGGGGGGCCCCCAGGATACGCAGTATTTT. The rearrangement uses TRBV6-5 and TRBJ2-3, with 8 bases lining up with TRBD2. The CDR3 has 13 amino acids. V shed 8 bases and J 6 bases; nucleotides not matched to a gene: 7. Looked up from germline, CDR1 is MNHEY and CDR2 is SVGAGI.